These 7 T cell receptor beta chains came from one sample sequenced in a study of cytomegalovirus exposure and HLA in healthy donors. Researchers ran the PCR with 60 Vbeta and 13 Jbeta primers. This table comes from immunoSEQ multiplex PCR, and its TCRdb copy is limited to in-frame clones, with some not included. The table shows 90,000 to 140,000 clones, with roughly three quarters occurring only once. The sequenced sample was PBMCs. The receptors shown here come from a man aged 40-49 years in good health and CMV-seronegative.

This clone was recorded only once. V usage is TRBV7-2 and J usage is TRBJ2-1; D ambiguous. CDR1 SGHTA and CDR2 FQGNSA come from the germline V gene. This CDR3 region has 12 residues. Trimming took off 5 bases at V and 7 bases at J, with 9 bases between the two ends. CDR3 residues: CASSPVVNEQFF. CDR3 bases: TGTGCCAGCAGCCCCGTAGTTAATGAGCAGTTCTTC. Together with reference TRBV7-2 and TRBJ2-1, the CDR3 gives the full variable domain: GAGVSQSPSNKVTEKGKDVELRCDPISGHTALYWYRQSLGQGLEFLIYFQGNSAPDKSGLPSDRFSAERTGGSVSTLTIQRTQQEDSAVYLCASSPVVNEQFFGPGTRLTVL.

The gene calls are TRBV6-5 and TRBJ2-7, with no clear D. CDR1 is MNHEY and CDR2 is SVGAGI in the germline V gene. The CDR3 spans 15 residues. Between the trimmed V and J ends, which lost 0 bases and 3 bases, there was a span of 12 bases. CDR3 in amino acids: CASSYSYSPNYEQYF. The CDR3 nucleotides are TGTGCCAGCAGTTACTCGTACAGTCCTAACTACGAGCAGTACTTC.

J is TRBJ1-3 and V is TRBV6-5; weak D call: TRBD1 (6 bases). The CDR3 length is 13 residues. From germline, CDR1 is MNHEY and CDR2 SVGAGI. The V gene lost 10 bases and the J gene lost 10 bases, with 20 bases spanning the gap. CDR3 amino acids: CATSVQGEATIYF. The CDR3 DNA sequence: TGTGCCACCTCGGTACAGGGTGAAGCAACCATATATTTT.

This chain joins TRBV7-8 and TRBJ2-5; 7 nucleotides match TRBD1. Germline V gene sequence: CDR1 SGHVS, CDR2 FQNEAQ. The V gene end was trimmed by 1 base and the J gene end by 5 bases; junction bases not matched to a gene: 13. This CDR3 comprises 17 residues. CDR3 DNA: TGTGCCAGCAGCTTAGTCGGGGCTGCAGGGGGTAGGGAGACCCAGTACTTC. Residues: CASSLVGAAGGRETQYF.

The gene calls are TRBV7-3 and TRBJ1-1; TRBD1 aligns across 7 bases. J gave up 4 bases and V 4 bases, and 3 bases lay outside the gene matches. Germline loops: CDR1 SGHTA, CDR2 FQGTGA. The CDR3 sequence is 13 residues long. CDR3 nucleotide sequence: TGTGCCAGCAGCTCGGACAGGAGCACTGAAGCTTTCTTT. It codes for CASSSDRSTEAFF.

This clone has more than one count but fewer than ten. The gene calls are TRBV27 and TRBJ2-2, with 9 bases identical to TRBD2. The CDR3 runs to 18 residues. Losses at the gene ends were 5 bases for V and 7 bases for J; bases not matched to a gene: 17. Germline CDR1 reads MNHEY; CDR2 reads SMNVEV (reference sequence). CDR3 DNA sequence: TGTGCCAGCAGTCCTATTCTCTCCGGCGGGGGGGCTGGCGGGGAGCTGTTTTTT. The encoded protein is CASSPILSGGGAGGELFF.

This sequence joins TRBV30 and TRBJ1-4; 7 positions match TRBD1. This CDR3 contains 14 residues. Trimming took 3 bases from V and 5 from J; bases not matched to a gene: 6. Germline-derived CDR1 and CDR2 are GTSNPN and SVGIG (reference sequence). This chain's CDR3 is CAWSVDRTNEKLFF. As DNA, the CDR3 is TGTGCCTGGAGCGTGGACAGGACAAATGAAAAACTGTTTTTT. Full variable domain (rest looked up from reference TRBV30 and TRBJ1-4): SQTIHQWPATLVQPVGSPLSLECTVEGTSNPNLYWYRQAAGRGLQLLFYSVGIGQISSEVPQNLSASRPQDRQFILSSKKLLLSDSGFYLCAWSVDRTNEKLFFGSGTQLSVL.